A selection of T cell receptor beta chains follows, all from one sample in a study of blood T cell repertoires in COVID-19. Sequencing used immunoSEQ multiplex PCR; TCRdb keeps in-frame clones, though not all of them. This table has tens of thousands of clones, around 86% appearing once. The sample comprised peripheral blood. Receptors were obtained from a woman aged 55-75 years with acute or convalescent COVID-19. Each CDR3 is given with its conserved first and last residue. The order of the fields is D gene, V gene, J gene, CDR3 protein. D genes are given only for firm matches.

D: TRBD1
V: TRBV24-1
J: TRBJ2-1
CDR3: CATSDFPGTGRDEQFF

D: NA
V: TRBV2
J: TRBJ2-6
CDR3: CASSYNRVGANVLTF

D: NA
V: TRBV9
J: TRBJ2-5
CDR3: CASSVAEQETQYF

D: TRBD2
V: TRBV6-6
J: TRBJ2-1
CDR3: CASSQRTSRSSYNEQFF

D: NA
V: TRBV7-8
J: TRBJ2-6
CDR3: CASSHRRVSGANVLTF

D: TRBD1
V: TRBV5-1
J: TRBJ1-2
CDR3: CASSDWGTGGNGYTF

D: NA
V: TRBV7-8
J: TRBJ1-6
CDR3: CASSSASSYNSPLHF

D: TRBD2
V: TRBV6-6
J: TRBJ2-1
CDR3: CASRSSRGDWFNEQFF

D: NA
V: TRBV19
J: TRBJ2-1
CDR3: CASSKFGGGEQFF

D: TRBD1
V: TRBV5-1
J: TRBJ2-5
CDR3: CASSWRDRGETQYF